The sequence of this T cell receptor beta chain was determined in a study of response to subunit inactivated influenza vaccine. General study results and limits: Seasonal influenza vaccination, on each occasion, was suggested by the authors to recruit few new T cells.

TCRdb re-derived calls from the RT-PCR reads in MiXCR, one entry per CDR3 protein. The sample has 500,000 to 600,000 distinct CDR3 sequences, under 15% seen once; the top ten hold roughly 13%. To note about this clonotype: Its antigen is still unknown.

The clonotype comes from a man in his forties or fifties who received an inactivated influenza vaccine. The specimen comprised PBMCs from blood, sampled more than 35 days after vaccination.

CDR3 region: CSAVQGDYEQYF. In nucleotides, the CDR3 is TGCAGCGCCGTACAGGGGGACTACGAGCAGTACTTC. This chain links TRBV29-1 with TRBJ2-7; TRBD1 matches 8 bases. The CDR3 totals 12 residues. With 7 bases clipped from V and 3 bases from J, the junction kept 5 bases outside the gene matches. Germline CDR1 is SQVTM and CDR2 is ANQGSEA.